Described below is a single TCR beta chain sequence and its context. Its antigen is unidentified. These data originate in a study of T cell responses to AZD1222 COVID-19 vaccine. Study-wide results and limits: The breadth and depth of Spike-specific TCRs increased once two AZD1222 doses had been given. Distributed over spike, vaccine-associated CD4 TCRs predominated at 160-218 and 743-854.

The table came from immunoSEQ multiplex PCR; TCRdb's copy has only in-frame clones and leaves some out. The sample holds about 76,000 clones, 85% to 90% seen once. Looked up from germline, CDR1 is SGHNT and CDR2 is YYREEE (reference sequence). V lost 3 bases and J lost 4; bases outside the gene matches: 5. The CDR3 runs to 14 residues. The specimen comprised peripheral blood, sampled on day 0 of MenACWY control vaccination. The V gene is TRBV5-4, the J gene TRBJ2-7, with 9 bases that match TRBD1. The receptor was derived from an adult in good health. The CDR3 is CASSSGQGYYEQYF. The CDR3 region has the DNA TGTGCCAGCAGCTCCGGACAGGGGTATTACGAGCAGTACTTC.